This note documents a single T cell receptor (beta chain) sequence. The data are from a study of technical replicates of blood from several donors. The CDR3 contains 14 residues. Germline V gene data show CDR1 as MNHNY and CDR2 as SVGAGI (reference sequence). Trimming left V 10 bases short and J 6 bases short, with 22 bases between. Profiled with immunoSEQ multiplex PCR; TCRdb holds only in-frame clones, not every one. Of about 70,000 clones detected, about 94% appear once; the ten largest clones hold roughly 0.37%. The chain is built from TRBV6-6 and TRBJ2-7, with D perhaps matching TRBD2 (6 bases). The sequence came from a human donor in good health. The sample comprised T cells isolated from PBMCs. The CDR3 DNA reads TGTGCCACTCTGAGGGCGGATGGAGCGGGCGAGCAGTACTTC. Protein sequence: CATLRADGAGEQYF.